This T cell receptor (beta chain) appears in the sequencing data of a study of blood T cell repertoires in COVID-19. Assay used: immunoSEQ multiplex PCR; TCRdb lists only in-frame clones, some missing. The table shows about 250,000 clones, with over 75% occurring only once. This clone was seen only a few times. Between the trimmed V and J ends, which lost 4 bases and 0 bases, there was a span of 14 bases. The CDR3 totals 17 residues. The germline CDR1 and CDR2 sequences are SGHRS and YFSETQ. Sequences were obtained from PBMCs or T cells enriched from blood (not recorded which). The origin of this receptor is a man aged 35-49 years who had recovered from COVID-19. The V gene is TRBV5-1, the J gene TRBJ1-6, with D perhaps matching TRBD1 (6 bases). In DNA, the CDR3 is TGCGCCAGCAGCCCGTGGACAGCGAGCTCCTATAATTCACCCCTCCACTTT. Translating gives CASSPWTASSYNSPLHF.